The source of this TCR beta chain is a study of PD-L1 blockade in urothelial cancer. Produced via immunoSEQ multiplex PCR; TCRdb's table is partial and in-frame only. The repertoire holds under 40,000 clones, with over 75% as singletons. CDR3 length: 11 residues. Germline lookup yields CDR1 GTSNPN and CDR2 SVGIG (reference sequence). It was locally advanced or metastatic urothelial carcinoma that patients had. This clone appeared a single time. Germline and junction disagree at one end, which may indicate a read error. The sequence derives from a man in his 70s with urothelial cancer. J is TRBJ2-5 and V is TRBV30; D is possibly TRBD2 (7 bases). The sequences come from PBMCs, collected around atezolizumab (anti-PD-L1) treatment. CDR3 sequence: CARRGGETQYF. In nucleotides, the CDR3 is TGTGCCCGGAGGGGGGGGGAGACCCAGTACTTC. The variable domain in full, with the rest retrieved from reference TRBV30 and TRBJ2-5, is SQTIHQWPATLVQPVGSPLSLECTVEGTSNPNLYWYRQAAGRGLQLLFYSVGIGQISSEVPQNLSASRPQDRQFILSSKKLLLSDSGFYLCARRGGETQYFGPGTRLLVL.